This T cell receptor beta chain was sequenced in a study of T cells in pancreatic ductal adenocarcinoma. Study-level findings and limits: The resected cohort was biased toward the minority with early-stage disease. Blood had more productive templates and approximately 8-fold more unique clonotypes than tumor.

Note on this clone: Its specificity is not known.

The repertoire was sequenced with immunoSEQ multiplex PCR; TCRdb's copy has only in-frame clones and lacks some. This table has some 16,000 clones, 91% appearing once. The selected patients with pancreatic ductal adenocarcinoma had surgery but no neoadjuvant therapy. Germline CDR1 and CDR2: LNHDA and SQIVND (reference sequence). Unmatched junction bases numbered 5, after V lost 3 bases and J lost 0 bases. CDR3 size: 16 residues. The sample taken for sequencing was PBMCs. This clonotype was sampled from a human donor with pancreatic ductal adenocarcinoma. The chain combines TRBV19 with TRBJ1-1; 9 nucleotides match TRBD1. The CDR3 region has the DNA TGTGCCAGTAGTATCTTACAGGGGGCCATGAACACTGAAGCTTTCTTT. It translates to CASSILQGAMNTEAFF.